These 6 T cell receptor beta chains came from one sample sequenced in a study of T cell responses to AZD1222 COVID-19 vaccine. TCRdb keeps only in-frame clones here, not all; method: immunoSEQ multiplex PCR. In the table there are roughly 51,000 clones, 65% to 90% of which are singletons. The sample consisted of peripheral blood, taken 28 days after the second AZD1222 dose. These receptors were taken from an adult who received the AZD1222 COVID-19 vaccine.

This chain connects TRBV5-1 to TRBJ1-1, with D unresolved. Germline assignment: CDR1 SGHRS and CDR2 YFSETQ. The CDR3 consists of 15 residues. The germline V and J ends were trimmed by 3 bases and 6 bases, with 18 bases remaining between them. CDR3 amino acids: CASSSGPPPRAEAFF. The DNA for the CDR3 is TGCGCCAGCAGCTCCGGGCCCCCTCCGAGGGCTGAAGCTTTCTTT. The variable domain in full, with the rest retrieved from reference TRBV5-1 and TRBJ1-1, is KAGVTQTPRYLIKTRGQQVTLSCSPISGHRSVSWYQQTPGQGLQFLFEYFSETQRNKGNFPGRFSGRQFSNSRSEMNVSTLELGDSALYLCASSSGPPPRAEAFFGQGTRLTVV.

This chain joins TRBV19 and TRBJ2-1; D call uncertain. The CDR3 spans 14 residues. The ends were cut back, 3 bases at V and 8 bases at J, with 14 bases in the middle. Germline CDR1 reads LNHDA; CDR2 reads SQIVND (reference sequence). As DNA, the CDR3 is TGTGCCAGTAGTATCGGTCGGTTTGATCATGAGCAGTTCTTC. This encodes CASSIGRFDHEQFF.

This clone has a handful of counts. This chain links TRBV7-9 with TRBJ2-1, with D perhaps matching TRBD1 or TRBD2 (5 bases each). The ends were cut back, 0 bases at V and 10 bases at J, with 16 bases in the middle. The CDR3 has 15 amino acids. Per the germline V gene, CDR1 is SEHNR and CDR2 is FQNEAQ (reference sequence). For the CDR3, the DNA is TGTGCCAGCAGCTTAGCGGGGACGGTGAAATTCGAGCAGTTCTTC. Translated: CASSLAGTVKFEQFF. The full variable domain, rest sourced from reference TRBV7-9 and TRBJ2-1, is DTGVSQNPRHKITKRGQNVTFRCDPISEHNRLYWYRQTLGQGPEFLTYFQNEAQLEKSRLLSDRFSAERPKGSFSTLEIQRTEQGDSAMYLCASSLAGTVKFEQFFGPGTRLTVL.

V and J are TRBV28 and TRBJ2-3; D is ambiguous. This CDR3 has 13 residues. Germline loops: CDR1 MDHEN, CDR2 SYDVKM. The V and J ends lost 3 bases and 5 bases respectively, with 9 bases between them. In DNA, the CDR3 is TGTGCCAGCAGTTTGAGTTTCGGAGATACGCAGTATTTT. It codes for CASSLSFGDTQYF.

CDR3: CASSFGRENIQYF. In nucleotides, the CDR3 is TGTGCCAGCAGTTTCGGTAGGGAAAACATTCAGTACTTC. V gene TRBV6-5 combines with J gene TRBJ2-4; D not resolved. The CDR3 totals 13 residues. V lost 4 bases to trimming and J lost 5 bases, with 9 bases between them. The germline V gene has CDR1 MNHEY and CDR2 SVGAGI.

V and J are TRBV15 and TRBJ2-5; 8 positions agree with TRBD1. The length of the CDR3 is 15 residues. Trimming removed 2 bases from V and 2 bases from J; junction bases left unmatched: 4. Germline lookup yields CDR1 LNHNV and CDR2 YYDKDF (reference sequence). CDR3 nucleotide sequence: TGTGCCACCAGCAGACGACAGGGGTGGCAAGAGACCCAGTACTTC. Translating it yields CATSRRQGWQETQYF.